This T cell receptor beta chain was identified in a study of blood T cell repertoires in COVID-19. The repertoire was sequenced with immunoSEQ multiplex PCR; TCRdb's copy has only in-frame clones and lacks some. Here the sample spans some 19,000 clones, 65% to 90% being singletons. This sequence was found in a man aged 80 or over with acute or convalescent COVID-19. The sequencing sample was made of peripheral blood.

Here the CDR3 reads CASSYSMAGAGEQYF. The DNA for the CDR3 is TGTGCCAGCAGTTACTCAATGGCAGGGGCAGGCGAGCAGTACTTC. The chain uses TRBV6-5 and TRBJ2-7; a weak D match, TRBD1 (6 bases). The CDR3 spans 15 residues. Per the germline V gene, CDR1 is MNHEY and CDR2 is SVGAGI. V was trimmed by 0 bases and J by 6 bases, leaving 15 bases between them.